This T cell receptor beta chain was recovered during a study of Graves' ophthalmopathy and Graves' hyperthyroidism. At least ten counts were recorded for this clonotype. Its specificity is not known. The study amplified TCR beta CDR3 regions using RNA transcripts. The authors performed first-round RT-PCR with HTBI primers and then a second-round multiplex PCR. TCRdb ran MiXCR on the multiplex PCR reads and lists one entry per CDR3 protein. The data contain about 400,000 distinct CDR3 sequences, around 20% of them seen just once; the ten biggest clones take up about 1.6%. General observations from the study: The 13-signature model separated ophthalmopathy from stable hyperthyroidism at over 85% sensitivity and about 80% specificity.

CDR1 and CDR2 from the germline V gene are MNHEY and SVGAGI. V was pared by 2 bases and J by 6 bases, with 4 bases of the junction left unmatched. The CDR3 covers 15 residues. Moderately to severely active ophthalmopathy under 3 months, CAS at least 3, NOSPECS at least 4. Clinical symptoms, serum thyroxine, TRAb, thyroid ultrasound and orbital computed tomography were relied on for diagnosis. The chain is built from TRBV6-5 and TRBJ2-2, with 9 bases matching TRBD1. This TCR was recovered from a woman between 18 and 29 years old with Graves' ophthalmopathy. The sequenced sample consisted of peripheral blood. Here the CDR3 DNA reads TGTGCCAGCAGTTACGGTCGGACAGGGGCCGGGGAGCTGTTTTTT. Its protein is CASSYGRTGAGELFF.